This record concerns one T cell receptor (beta chain) sequence. These data are taken from a study of blood T cell repertoires in COVID-19. Turning to the study itself: The samples span acute and convalescent COVID-19 from the United States, Italy and Spain. The cDNA or gDNA used as material had been derived from T cells, B-cell-depleted T cells, or PBMCs.

Germline CDR1 reads MGHDK; CDR2 reads SYGVNS. Trimming pared 1 base from V and 2 bases from J, leaving 6 bases between. The CDR3 consists of 14 residues. As processed by the authors: Counts of nucleated cells, estimated from reference gene primer amplification, were obtained. Repertoires were generated with immunoSEQ multiplex PCR, while TCRdb's copy carries only in-frame clones and drops some. V and J calls and clone size are those listed in that table; D and trimming were worked out from the DNA. The table records around 78,000 clones, around nine tenths of them present only once. The sample consisted of peripheral blood. V is TRBV25-1 and J is TRBJ1-5; D is ambiguous. The receptor's source is a woman aged 60-75 years with acute or convalescent COVID-19. The CDR3 spells CASSELRGNQPQHF. The CDR3 nucleotides are TGTGCCAGCAGTGAATTACGGGGCAATCAGCCCCAGCATTTT. The whole variable domain, remainder taken from reference TRBV25-1 and TRBJ1-5, is EADIYQTPRYLVIGTGKKITLECSQTMGHDKMYWYQQDPGMELHLIHYSYGVNSTEKGDLSSESTVSRIRTEHFPLTLESARPSHTSQYLCASSELRGNQPQHFGDGTRLSIL.